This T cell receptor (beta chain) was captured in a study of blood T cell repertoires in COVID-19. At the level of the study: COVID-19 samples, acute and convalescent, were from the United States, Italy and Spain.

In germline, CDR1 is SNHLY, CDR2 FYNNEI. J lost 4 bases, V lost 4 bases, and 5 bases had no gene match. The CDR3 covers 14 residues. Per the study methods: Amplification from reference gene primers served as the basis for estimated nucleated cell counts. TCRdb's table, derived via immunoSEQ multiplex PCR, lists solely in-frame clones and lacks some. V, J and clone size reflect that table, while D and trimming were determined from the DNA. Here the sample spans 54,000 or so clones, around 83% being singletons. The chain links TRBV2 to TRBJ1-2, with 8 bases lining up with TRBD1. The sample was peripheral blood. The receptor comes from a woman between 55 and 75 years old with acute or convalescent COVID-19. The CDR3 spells CASSGTGPGYGYTF. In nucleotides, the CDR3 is TGTGCCAGCAGTGGGACAGGGCCAGGCTATGGCTACACCTTC.